The 31 T cell receptor beta chains listed next were all sequenced from one sample in a study of monozygotic twins with inflammatory bowel disease. TCRdb re-called the 5' RACE reads, yielding one record per CDR3 amino acid sequence without DNA. The sample spans approximately 380,000 distinct CDR3 sequences; the ten largest clones claim about 2.5%. What was sequenced was blood. The receptor source for this set is a human donor with ulcerative colitis or Crohn's disease, or a healthy co-twin of an affected twin (not recorded which).

The chain carries TRBV13 and TRBJ2-7. The CDR3 loop spans 14 amino acids. The germline V gene encodes CDR1 PRHDT and CDR2 FYEKMQ (reference sequence). The CDR3 sequence is CASSSRRSSYEQYF. The variable domain in full, with the rest retrieved from reference TRBV13 and TRBJ2-7, is AAGVIQSPRHLIKEKRETATLKCYPIPRHDTVYWYQQGPGQDPQFLISFYEKMQSDKGSIPDRFSAQQFSDYHSELNMSSLELGDSALYFCASSSRRSSYEQYFGPGTRLTVT.

The V and J genes are TRBV25-1 and TRBJ1-5; TCRdb designates TRBD1, a call that cannot be tested without DNA. The CDR3 runs to 18 residues. CDR1 and CDR2 (germline): MGHDK, SYGVNS. The CDR3 here is CASRPGEDRQGSNQPQHF.

The chain links TRBV12-3 or TRBV12-4 to TRBJ2-6; lacking DNA, the TRBD1 call made by TCRdb goes unchecked. The CDR3 has 20 amino acids. CDR3 region: CASTRNPKQGRLGGANVLTF.

V usage is TRBV5-1 and J usage is TRBJ1-1; with no DNA, the TCRdb D assignment of TRBD1 cannot be verified. Germline CDR1 reads SGHRS; CDR2 reads YFSETQ. The CDR3 totals 18 residues. This CDR3 is CASSLNVGRGTMGTEAFF.

This chain links TRBV30 with TRBJ2-5; the D call of TRBD1 rests on TCRdb alone, since no DNA is present to check it. Germline loops: CDR1 GTSNPN, CDR2 SVGIG (reference sequence). The CDR3 contains 12 residues. The CDR3 reads CAWSGGDETQYF.

CDR3: CASSFGGGETYEQYF. V and J are TRBV11-2 and TRBJ2-7; TCRdb names TRBD2, which stays unverified in the absence of DNA. The germline gives CDR1 SGHAT, CDR2 FQNNGV. The CDR3 totals 15 residues.

The CDR3 sequence: CASTSISGGANTGELFF. This chain connects TRBV5-1 to TRBJ2-2; TCRdb's D call, TRBD2, is unchecked because there is no DNA. Germline V gene data show CDR1 as SGHRS and CDR2 as YFSETQ. The CDR3 runs to 17 residues. The full variable domain, in which reference TRBV5-1 and TRBJ2-2 provide the parts outside the CDR3, is KAGVTQTPRYLIKTRGQQVTLSCSPISGHRSVSWYQQTPGQGLQFLFEYFSETQRNKGNFPGRFSGRQFSNSRSEMNVSTLELGDSALYLCASTSISGGANTGELFFGEGSRLTVL.

The V call is TRBV5-1, the J call TRBJ2-7; absent DNA, TCRdb's TRBD1 call cannot be checked. The CDR3 contains 15 residues. CDR1 and CDR2 (germline): SGHRS, YFSETQ. The CDR3 spells CASATQGATSYEQYF.

V gene TRBV7-2 combines with J gene TRBJ2-3; no DNA is available, so the TRBD2 call from TCRdb remains unchecked. CDR1 and CDR2 (germline): SGHTA, FQGNSA. The CDR3 sequence is 16 residues long. CDR3 protein: CASTIRTSGVGDTQYF.

The chain joins TRBV2 to TRBJ2-2; TCRdb names TRBD1, which stays unverified in the absence of DNA. Germline lookup yields CDR1 SNHLY and CDR2 FYNNEI. The CDR3 sequence is 15 residues long. CDR3 region: CASSAAGGVPGELFF.

The rearrangement uses TRBV11-2 and TRBJ2-1; there is no DNA to check the TCRdb D call of TRBD2. The CDR3 loop spans 13 amino acids. The V gene's germline CDR1 is SGHAT and CDR2 FQNNGV. CDR3 amino acids: CASSSGTTVPQFF.

V and J are TRBV19 and TRBJ1-6; the TRBD1 assignment by TCRdb is unverifiable without DNA. The germline gives CDR1 LNHDA, CDR2 SQIVND (reference sequence). The CDR3 sequence is 17 residues long. This chain's CDR3 is CASSTPPGSSYNSPLHF.

CDR3 in amino acids: CASSQVWSGNSPLHF. This chain joins TRBV4-3 and TRBJ1-6. The CDR3 contains 15 residues. Germline values: CDR1 LGHNA, CDR2 YSLEER.

The chain employs TRBV4-3 and TRBJ1-4; TCRdb proposes TRBD1, but this gene call is untestable without DNA. Germline-derived CDR1 and CDR2 are LGHNA and YSLEER. The CDR3 runs 15 residues. The CDR3 protein is CASSQDRQGVEKLFF.

This chain joins TRBV5-1 and TRBJ1-1. Germline CDR1 SGHRS, CDR2 YFSETQ. The CDR3 consists of 14 residues. CDR3 region: CASSLAQGPTEAFF. The full variable domain, its missing parts supplied by reference TRBV5-1 and TRBJ1-1, is KAGVTQTPRYLIKTRGQQVTLSCSPISGHRSVSWYQQTPGQGLQFLFEYFSETQRNKGNFPGRFSGRQFSNSRSEMNVSTLELGDSALYLCASSLAQGPTEAFFGQGTRLTVV.

The chain couples TRBV2 to TRBJ1-2. CDR3 size: 16 residues. Germline CDR1 SNHLY, CDR2 FYNNEI. CDR3 sequence: CASRTQPDRFNYGYTF.

The chain combines TRBV7-9 with TRBJ2-4. Germline lookup yields CDR1 SEHNR and CDR2 FQNEAQ (reference sequence). This CDR3 contains 11 residues. The CDR3 loop reads CASSQWGIQYF.

This rearrangement joins TRBV7-3 to TRBJ1-1; TCRdb picks TRBD1, but there is no DNA to check that call. Germline CDR1 and CDR2: SGHTA and FQGTGA. This CDR3 contains 14 residues. The CDR3 sequence: CASSLRGSLTEAFF.

The chain combines TRBV19 with TRBJ1-4; TCRdb's assignment of TRBD1 cannot be checked, as there is no DNA. The CDR3 covers 16 residues. CDR1 and CDR2 (germline): LNHDA, SQIVND (reference sequence). The CDR3 region is CASSTPLTGNNEKLFF.

This rearrangement joins TRBV4-3 to TRBJ1-4. Germline V lookup: CDR1 LGHNA, CDR2 YSLEER. This CDR3 has 16 amino acids. This CDR3 is CASSQGTTGTNEKLFF.

The chain couples TRBV18 to TRBJ1-1; with no DNA, the TCRdb D assignment of TRBD1 cannot be verified. CDR1 is KGHSH and CDR2 is LQKENI in the germline V gene. This CDR3 has 14 amino acids. The CDR3 spells CASSPYKDTPEAFF.

The gene calls are TRBV25-1 and TRBJ1-3. Germline CDR1 MGHDK, CDR2 SYGVNS. The CDR3 is made up of 12 amino acids. CDR3 loop: CASESSGNTIYF.

This chain joins TRBV7-9 and TRBJ2-5; as DNA is missing, the TRBD1 call by TCRdb cannot be tested. This CDR3 region has 14 residues. Germline V CDR1 and CDR2: SEHNR, FQNEAQ (reference sequence). The CDR3 is CASSSFRGGETQYF.

The chain joins TRBV7-6 to TRBJ2-5; lacking DNA, the TRBD1 call made by TCRdb goes unchecked. Germline V lookup: CDR1 SGHVS, CDR2 FNYEAQ. The CDR3 extends over 17 amino acids. CDR3 loop: CASSLTGTGKYQETQYF.

The rearrangement uses TRBV24-1 and TRBJ2-5; there is no DNA to check the TCRdb D call of TRBD1. Germline CDR1 and CDR2: KGHDR and SFDVKD. The CDR3 extends over 13 amino acids. The CDR3 reads CATSLTGGQTQYF.

This chain joins TRBV5-1 and TRBJ2-1; the TCRdb call, TRBD1, lacks DNA for checking. Germline CDR1 is SGHRS and CDR2 is YFSETQ. This CDR3 is built from 15 residues. The CDR3 loop is CASSFGPGNGGEQFF.

This chain connects TRBV6-5 to TRBJ1-5. Germline V CDR1 and CDR2: MNHEY, SVGAGI. This CDR3 region has 13 residues. CDR3 sequence reads: CASSTRGGQPQHF.

The chain couples TRBV6-2 or TRBV6-3 to TRBJ1-2; TCRdb's D gene call, TRBD1, goes unchecked for lack of DNA. In germline, CDR1 is MNHEY, CDR2 SVGEGT. This CDR3 is built from 16 residues. The CDR3 sequence: CASSPGTPERSYGYTF.

V gene TRBV28 combines with J gene TRBJ2-7; no DNA is available, so the TRBD2 call from TCRdb remains unchecked. CDR3 length: 14 residues. Germline lookup yields CDR1 MDHEN and CDR2 SYDVKM. The CDR3 loop reads CASSLAGQSYEQYF.

The chain uses TRBV30 and TRBJ2-2; TCRdb picks TRBD1, but there is no DNA to check that call. The CDR3 spans 13 residues. Germline loops: CDR1 GTSNPN, CDR2 SVGIG (reference sequence). This chain's CDR3 is CARDRGQTGELFF.

The CDR3 is CASSLRPGQRTTGELFF. V gene TRBV7-3 combines with J gene TRBJ2-2; TCRdb selects TRBD1, and the lack of DNA leaves this call unchecked. CDR3 length equals 17 residues. CDR1 and CDR2 (germline): SGHTA, FQGTGA.